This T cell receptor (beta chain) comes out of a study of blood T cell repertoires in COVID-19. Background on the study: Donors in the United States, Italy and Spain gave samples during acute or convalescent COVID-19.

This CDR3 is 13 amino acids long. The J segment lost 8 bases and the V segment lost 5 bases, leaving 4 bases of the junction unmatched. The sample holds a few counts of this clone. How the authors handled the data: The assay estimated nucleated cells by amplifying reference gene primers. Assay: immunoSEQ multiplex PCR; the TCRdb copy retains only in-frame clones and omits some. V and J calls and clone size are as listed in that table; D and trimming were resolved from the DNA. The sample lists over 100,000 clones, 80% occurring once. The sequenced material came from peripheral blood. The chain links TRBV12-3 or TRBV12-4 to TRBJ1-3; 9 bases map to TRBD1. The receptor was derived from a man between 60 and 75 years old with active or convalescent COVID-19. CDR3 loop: CASSPRTGDTIYF. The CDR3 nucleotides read TGTGCCAGCAGTCCTCGGACAGGGGACACCATATATTTT.